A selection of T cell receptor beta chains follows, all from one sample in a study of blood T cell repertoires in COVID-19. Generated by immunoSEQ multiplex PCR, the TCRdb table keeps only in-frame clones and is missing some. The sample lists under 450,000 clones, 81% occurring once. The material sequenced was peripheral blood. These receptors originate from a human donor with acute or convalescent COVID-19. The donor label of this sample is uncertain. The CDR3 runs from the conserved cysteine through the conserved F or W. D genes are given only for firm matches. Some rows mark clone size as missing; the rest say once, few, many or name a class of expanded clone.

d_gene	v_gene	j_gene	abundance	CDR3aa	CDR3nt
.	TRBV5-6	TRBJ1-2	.	CASSLQQRDLGGYTF	TGTGCCAGCAGCCTGCAACAGCGGGATTTGGGTGGCTACACCTTC
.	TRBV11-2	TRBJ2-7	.	CASSLGGFSYEQYF	TGTGCCAGCAGCTTAGGCGGGTTTTCCTACGAGCAGTACTTC
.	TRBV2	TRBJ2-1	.	CASSVYNEQFF	TGTGCCAGCAGTGTATACAATGAGCAGTTCTTC
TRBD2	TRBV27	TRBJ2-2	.	CASSFRTSGRPSTGELFF	TGTGCCAGCAGTTTCCGGACTAGCGGGAGGCCCTCCACCGGGGAGCTGTTTTTT
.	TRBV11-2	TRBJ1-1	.	CASSFGQNTEAFF	TGTGCCAGCAGCTTCGGACAAAACACTGAAGCTTTCTTT
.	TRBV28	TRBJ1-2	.	CASSLWRTLHNYGYTF	TGTGCCAGCAGTTTATGGCGGACACTCCACAACTATGGCTACACCTTC
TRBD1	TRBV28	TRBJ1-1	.	CASSRRTGVTTEAFF	TGTGCCAGCAGCCGCCGGACAGGGGTCACGACTGAAGCTTTCTTT
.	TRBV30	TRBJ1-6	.	CAWSLGANSPLHF	TGTGCCTGGAGTTTAGGAGCGAATTCACCCCTCCACTTT
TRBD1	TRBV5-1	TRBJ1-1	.	CASSATGGTEAFF	TGCGCCAGCAGCGCTACAGGGGGCACTGAAGCTTTCTTT
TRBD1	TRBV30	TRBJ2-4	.	CAWGTGTNIQYF	TGTGCCTGGGGGACAGGGACAAACATTCAGTACTTC
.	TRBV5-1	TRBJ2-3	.	CASSLRGIQSTDTQYF	TGCGCCAGCAGCTTGAGAGGGATCCAATCCACAGATACGCAGTATTTT
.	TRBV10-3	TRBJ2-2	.	CAISDALASNTGELFF	TGTGCCATCAGTGATGCACTAGCCTCGAACACCGGGGAGCTGTTTTTT
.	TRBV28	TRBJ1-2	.	CASSFALNYGYTF	TGTGCCAGCAGTTTCGCCCTAAACTATGGCTACACCTTC
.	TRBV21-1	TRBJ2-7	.	CASSSNSTGQGSYEQYF	TGTGCCAGCAGCTCAAACAGCACGGGACAGGGCTCCTACGAGCAGTACTTC
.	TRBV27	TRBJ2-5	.	CASIQGQETQYF	TGTGCCAGCATCCAGGGCCAAGAGACCCAGTACTTC
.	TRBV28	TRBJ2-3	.	CASSLGGDWEDTQYF	TGTGCCAGCAGTTTAGGAGGGGACTGGGAGGATACGCAGTATTTT
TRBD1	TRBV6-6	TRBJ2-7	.	CASSPPGGKYEQYF	TGTGCCAGCAGTCCACCAGGGGGCAAATACGAGCAGTACTTC
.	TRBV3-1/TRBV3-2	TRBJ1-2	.	CASSPAGANYGYTF	TGTGCCAGCAGCCCAGCGGGAGCTAACTATGGCTACACCTTC
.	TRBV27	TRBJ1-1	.	CYRPGTDMNTEAFF	TGTTATCGACCGGGAACCGACATGAACACTGAAGCTTTCTTT
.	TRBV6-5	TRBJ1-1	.	CASSHPDRTEAFF	TGTGCCAGCAGCCACCCCGACAGGACTGAAGCTTTCTTT
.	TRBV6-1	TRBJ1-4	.	CASSRGRVGEKLFF	TGTGCCAGCTCCCGGGGGAGGGTTGGTGAAAAACTGTTTTTT
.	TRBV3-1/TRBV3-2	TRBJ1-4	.	CASTLRGSEKLFF	TGTGCCAGCACCCTAAGGGGTAGTGAAAAACTGTTTTTT
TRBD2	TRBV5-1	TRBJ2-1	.	CASSLVWTSGSHEQFF	TGCGCCAGCAGCTTGGTTTGGACTAGCGGGAGTCATGAGCAGTTCTTC
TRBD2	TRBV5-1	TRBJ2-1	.	CASSPWGGTSGRSYNEQFF	TGCGCCAGCAGCCCATGGGGGGGGACTAGCGGGAGATCCTACAATGAGCAGTTCTTC
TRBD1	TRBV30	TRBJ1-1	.	CAWTRQGVNTEAFF	TGTGCCTGGACCCGACAGGGAGTAAACACTGAAGCTTTCTTT
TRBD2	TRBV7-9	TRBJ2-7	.	CASSLAGTSGGLSYEQYF	TGTGCCAGCAGCTTAGCTGGGACTAGCGGGGGGCTCTCCTACGAGCAGTACTTC
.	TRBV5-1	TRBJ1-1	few	CASSLGGVAFF	TGCGCCAGCAGCCTCGGGGGGGTGGCTTTCTTT
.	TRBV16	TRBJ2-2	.	CASSQYQATGELFF	TGTGCCAGCAGCCAATATCAGGCCACCGGGGAGCTGTTTTTT
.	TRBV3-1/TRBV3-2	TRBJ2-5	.	CASSQRRTAVRETQYF	TGTGCCAGCAGCCAAAGGAGGACAGCCGTCCGAGAGACCCAGTACTTC
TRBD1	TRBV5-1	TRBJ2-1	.	CASSPRAGTGTYNEQFF	TGCGCCAGCAGCCCCCGGGCCGGGACAGGTACCTACAATGAGCAGTTCTTC
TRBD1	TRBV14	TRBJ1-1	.	CASSRPGQGVSWDTEAFF	TGTGCCAGCAGCCGGCCGGGACAGGGGGTTTCCTGGGATACTGAAGCTTTCTTT
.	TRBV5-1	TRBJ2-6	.	CASSLQLVARANVLTF	TGCGCCAGCAGCTTACAGTTAGTCGCCAGGGCCAACGTCCTGACTTTC
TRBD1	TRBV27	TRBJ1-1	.	CASSPTPGQGRAAEAFF	TGTGCCAGCAGTCCCACTCCTGGACAGGGGAGGGCGGCTGAAGCTTTCTTT
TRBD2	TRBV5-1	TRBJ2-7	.	CASSFSGGSSYEQYF	TGCGCCAGCAGCTTTTCTGGCGGGAGTTCCTACGAGCAGTACTTC
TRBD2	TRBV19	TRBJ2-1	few	CASKLAGGLVNDEQFF	TGTGCCAGTAAGCTAGCGGGGGGGCTAGTCAATGATGAGCAGTTCTTC
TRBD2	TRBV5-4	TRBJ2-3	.	CANSQRGGTDTQYF	TGTGCCAACAGTCAGCGGGGGGGGACAGATACGCAGTATTTT
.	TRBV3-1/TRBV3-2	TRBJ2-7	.	CASSQDWGVVPYEQYF	TGTGCCAGCAGCCAAGATTGGGGGGTTGTACCCTACGAGCAGTACTTC
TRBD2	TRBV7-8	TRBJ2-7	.	CASSLVGGLAGPYEQYF	TGTGCCAGCAGCTTAGTAGGGGGACTAGCGGGACCCTACGAGCAGTACTTC
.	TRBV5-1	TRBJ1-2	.	CASNNGANYGYTF	TGCGCCAGCAATAACGGAGCTAACTATGGCTACACCTTC
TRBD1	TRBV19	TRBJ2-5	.	CASSARDRGSETQYF	TGTGCCAGTAGTGCAAGGGACAGGGGGAGTGAGACCCAGTACTTC
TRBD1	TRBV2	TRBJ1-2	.	CASSEWDSYGYTF	TGTGCCAGCAGTGAGTGGGACAGCTATGGCTACACCTTC
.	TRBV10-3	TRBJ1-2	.	CAISAGNYGYTF	TGTGCCATCAGTGCAGGGAACTATGGCTACACCTTC
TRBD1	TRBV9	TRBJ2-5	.	CASSDGQGYRETQYF	TGTGCCAGCAGCGACGGACAGGGCTACCGAGAGACCCAGTACTTC
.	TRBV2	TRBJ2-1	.	CASSGEVEQFF	TGTGCCAGCAGTGGGGAGGTTGAGCAGTTCTTC
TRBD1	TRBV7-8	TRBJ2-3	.	CASSLGQLVGDTQYF	TGTGCCAGCAGCTTGGGACAGTTGGTGGGCGATACGCAGTATTTT
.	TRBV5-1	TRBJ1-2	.	CASNPGSANYGYTF	TGCGCCAGCAATCCAGGATCAGCTAACTATGGCTACACCTTC
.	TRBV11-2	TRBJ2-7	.	CASSVGRGSPSYEQYF	TGTGCCAGCAGCGTAGGTCGGGGGAGTCCTTCCTACGAGCAGTACTTC
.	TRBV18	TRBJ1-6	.	CASSPIVKQSSYNSPLHF	TGTGCCAGCTCACCAATAGTGAAACAGAGCTCCTATAATTCACCCCTCCACTTT
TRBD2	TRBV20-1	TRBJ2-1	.	CSASSLAGGLYNEQFF	TGCAGTGCTAGTTCCCTAGCGGGGGGATTGTACAATGAGCAGTTCTTC
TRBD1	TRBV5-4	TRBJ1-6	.	CASSRQGINSPLHF	TGTGCCAGCAGCCGACAGGGGATAAATTCACCCCTCCACTTT
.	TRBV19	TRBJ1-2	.	CASGRWAASYGYTF	TGTGCCAGTGGCCGGTGGGCAGCTTCCTATGGCTACACCTTC
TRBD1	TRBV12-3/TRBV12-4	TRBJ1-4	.	CASRGQGNEKLFF	TGTGCCAGCAGGGGACAGGGGAATGAAAAACTGTTTTTT
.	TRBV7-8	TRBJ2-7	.	CASSWEGNRVPEQYF	TGTGCCAGCAGCTGGGAAGGGAACAGGGTCCCCGAGCAGTACTTC
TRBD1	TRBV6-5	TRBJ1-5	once	CASSSGTGNSNQPQHF	TGTGCCAGCAGTTCCGGGACAGGGAATAGCAATCAGCCCCAGCATTTT
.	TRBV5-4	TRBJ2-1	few	CASSLPPLNEQFF	TGTGCCAGCAGCTTGCCTCCCCTCAATGAGCAGTTCTTC
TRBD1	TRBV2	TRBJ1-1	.	CASTRDRASEAFF	TGTGCCAGCACGCGAGACAGGGCTAGTGAAGCTTTCTTT
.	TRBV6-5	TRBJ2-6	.	CASREGGSGANVLTF	TGTGCCAGCAGGGAGGGCGGCTCTGGGGCCAACGTCCTGACTTTC
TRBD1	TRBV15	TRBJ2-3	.	CATSRTSTGVYGTDTQYF	TGTGCCACCAGCAGAACTTCGACAGGGGTATATGGCACAGATACGCAGTATTTT
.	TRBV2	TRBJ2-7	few	CASSEGSPRYEQYF	TGTGCCAGCAGTGAAGGGTCCCCGAGGTACGAGCAGTACTTC
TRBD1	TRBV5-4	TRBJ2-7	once	CASRNGQETYEQYF	TGTGCCAGCCGGAACGGACAGGAGACCTACGAGCAGTACTTC